A single sample gave rise to the 21 T cell receptor beta chains below, sequenced in a study of blood T cell repertoires in COVID-19. The assay was immunoSEQ multiplex PCR, and TCRdb's table has in-frame clones only and misses some. Among around 240,000 clones, approximately 85% were seen once, and the ten largest hold around 0.97%. Sequencing was done on a sample of peripheral blood. These receptors were taken from a man aged 40-49 years with acute or convalescent COVID-19.

This clone occurred a few times. The CDR3 reads CASTTLGRTVYDEQYF. CDR3 nucleotide sequence: TGTGCCAGCACCACCCTGGGCCGGACAGTTTACGACGAGCAGTACTTC. The chain couples TRBV7-2 to TRBJ2-7; tentatively, D is TRBD1 (6 bases). This CDR3 has 16 amino acids. Germline lookup yields CDR1 SGHTA and CDR2 FQGNSA. V lost 7 bases and J 5 bases, leaving 24 bases between the germline ends.

This rearrangement joins TRBV7-9 to TRBJ1-1, with a possible D match to TRBD1 (6 bases). Per germline, CDR1 SEHNR and CDR2 FQNEAQ (reference sequence). CDR3 length: 12 residues. V was pared by 5 bases and J by 8 bases, with 12 bases between. The CDR3 reads CASSAQGSEAFF. DNA for the CDR3: TGTGCCAGCAGCGCACAGGGATCGGAAGCTTTCTTT. The full variable domain, completed using reference TRBV7-9 and TRBJ1-1, is DTGVSQNPRHKITKRGQNVTFRCDPISEHNRLYWYRQTLGQGPEFLTYFQNEAQLEKSRLLSDRFSAERPKGSFSTLEIQRTEQGDSAMYLCASSAQGSEAFFGQGTRLTVV.

The rearrangement uses TRBV5-6 and TRBJ2-2, with D tentatively TRBD2 (6 bases). Trimming left V 7 bases short and J 6 bases short, with 19 bases between. The germline V gene has CDR1 SGHDT and CDR2 YYEEEE. The CDR3 runs 15 residues. In DNA form, the CDR3 reads TGTGCCAGCGGTCGACTAGTAGTGGAGCCCGGGGAGCTGTTTTTT. Protein: CASGRLVVEPGELFF.

The rearrangement uses TRBV11-1 and TRBJ2-1, with 8 bases aligning to TRBD2. V lost 1 base, J lost 5 bases, and 4 bases stayed unmatched. Germline V gene sequence: CDR1 SGHAT, CDR2 FQDESV (reference sequence). The CDR3 is made up of 15 amino acids. The CDR3 spells CASSLGLAGNNEQFF. The DNA for the CDR3 is TGTGCCAGCAGCTTAGGCCTAGCGGGTAACAATGAGCAGTTCTTC.

The chain recombines TRBV12-5 with TRBJ2-7; 7 positions match TRBD1. V was clipped by 6 bases and J by 2 bases; unmatched bases: 4. Germline V gene lookup returns CDR1 LGHNT and CDR2 FRNRAP. This CDR3 has 13 residues. In nucleotides, the CDR3 is TGTGCTAGTGGCCAGGGGGTGACCTACGAGCAGTACTTC. Translation gives CASGQGVTYEQYF.

The count of this clone is one. The chain recombines TRBV19 with TRBJ1-6; D unclear. CDR3 length: 14 residues. Germline V gene lookup returns CDR1 LNHDA and CDR2 SQIVND (reference sequence). V dropped 5 bases and J dropped 3 bases, with 8 bases sitting between them. CDR3 residues: CASSPSGYNSPLHF. CDR3 nucleotide sequence: TGTGCCAGTAGTCCTTCGGGCTATAATTCACCCCTCCACTTT.

The J gene is TRBJ2-5, the V gene TRBV28; a weak D match, TRBD1 (5 bases). The CDR3 consists of 15 residues. V lost 6 bases and J 4 bases, leaving 18 bases between the germline ends. The germline V gene encodes CDR1 MDHEN and CDR2 SYDVKM. The DNA of the CDR3 is TGTGCCAGCAGCTTCCAGGGCCCACACCCAGAGACCCAGTACTTC. Its translation is CASSFQGPHPETQYF.

The gene calls are TRBV7-2 and TRBJ1-1; 8 positions match TRBD1. The V gene end was trimmed by 4 bases and the J gene end by 4 bases; junction bases not matched to a gene: 8. Germline CDR1 reads SGHTA; CDR2 reads FQGNSA. The CDR3 totals 15 residues. CDR3 in DNA: TGTGCCAGCAGCTCCCGCAGGGGGCCGCGCACTGAAGCTTTCTTT. Translating gives CASSSRRGPRTEAFF.

The chain has TRBV28 and TRBJ1-6, with TRBD1 identical over 7 bases. The trim removed 7 bases at V and 10 bases at J, leaving 19 bases unmatched. CDR1 MDHEN and CDR2 SYDVKM come from the germline V gene. This CDR3 spans 17 amino acids. CDR3 coding DNA: TGTGCCAGCACCCCCAGCGGGGGACAGACTGTAATCTCACCCCTCCACTTT. This codes for CASTPSGGQTVISPLHF.

The chain links TRBV4-3 to TRBJ2-7; D remains ambiguous. Trimming took 0 bases from V and 0 from J, leaving 12 bases between them. Germline lookup yields CDR1 LGHNA and CDR2 YSLEER. This CDR3 region has 16 residues. This CDR3 is CASSQESEAASYEQYF. The DNA for the CDR3 is TGCGCCAGCAGCCAAGAATCTGAGGCAGCCTCCTACGAGCAGTACTTC.

In this sample, this clone turned up once. CDR3 sequence (DNA): TGTGCCAGCACGGGGGTTGGTGATACGCAGTATTTT. Translation: CASTGVGDTQYF. The V call is TRBV28, the J call TRBJ2-3, with D tentatively TRBD2 (6 bases). The CDR3 contains 12 residues. With 7 bases removed from V and 6 bases from J, the gap between germline ends came to 11 bases. Germline V gives CDR1 MDHEN, CDR2 SYDVKM.

The rearrangement links TRBV5-1 to TRBJ2-3, with 9 positions matching TRBD2. The CDR3 runs 15 residues. With 2 bases clipped from V and 1 base from J, the junction kept 2 bases outside the gene matches. In germline, CDR1 is SGHRS, CDR2 YFSETQ. In DNA form, the CDR3 reads TGCGCCAGCAGCTTCGCTAGCGGGGGCACAGATACGCAGTATTTT. Its protein product is CASSFASGGTDTQYF.

The V and J genes are TRBV7-9 and TRBJ2-1; 8 nucleotides agree with TRBD1. Germline trimming cut 10 bases from V and 8 bases from J; bases unmatched to any gene: 7. Germline lookup yields CDR1 SEHNR and CDR2 FQNEAQ (reference sequence). CDR3 length equals 12 residues. The DNA for the CDR3 is TGTGCCATCCAGGGGGCGCGGGATGAGCAGTTCTTC. Translating gives CAIQGARDEQFF.

The chain recombines TRBV7-9 with TRBJ1-4; D unclear. CDR1 is SEHNR, CDR2 FQNEAQ, per germline (reference sequence). The length of the CDR3 is 16 residues. Trimming removed 5 bases at V and 4 bases at J, with 17 bases between. The CDR3 bases are TGTGCCAGCAGCCTAAGACCCAGCGATGATAATGAAAAACTGTTTTTT. This codes for CASSLRPSDDNEKLFF.

The chain uses TRBV16 and TRBJ1-2; possible D gene TRBD1, 5 bases. The V gene lost 4 bases and the J gene lost 11 bases, with 17 bases spanning the gap. In germline, CDR1 is KGHSY, CDR2 FQNENV. This CDR3 is built from 13 residues. The CDR3 reads CASSPGRLADYTF. CDR3 bases: TGTGCCAGCAGCCCGGGACGGCTAGCGGATTACACCTTC.

The sample holds one count of this clone. V and J are TRBV4-1 and TRBJ1-1, with 7 bases aligning to TRBD1. Unmatched junction bases numbered 11, after V lost 3 bases and J lost 1 base. Germline CDR1 is MGHRA and CDR2 is YSYEKL. The CDR3 runs to 17 residues. The CDR3 coding sequence is TGCGCCAGCAGCCACGCCGACAGGGACGGGGCGAACACTGAAGCTTTCTTT. Protein product: CASSHADRDGANTEAFF.

The V and J genes are TRBV9 and TRBJ1-4; 7 nucleotides agree with TRBD1. CDR3 length equals 16 residues. The germline V gene has CDR1 SGDLS and CDR2 YYNGEE. With V trimmed by 3 bases and J by 2 bases, 7 bases remained unmatched. CDR3 amino acids: CASSATTGATNEKLFF. CDR3 DNA sequence: TGTGCCAGCAGCGCCACAACAGGGGCGACTAATGAAAAACTGTTTTTT.

The chain joins TRBV7-2 to TRBJ1-1, with no clear D. Per germline, CDR1 SGHTA and CDR2 FQGNSA. This CDR3 has 15 amino acids. Trimming took 0 bases from V and 2 from J, leaving 10 bases between them. CDR3 coding DNA: TGTGCCAGCAGCTTAGCCCCCGGGGTCAACACTGAAGCTTTCTTT. It encodes CASSLAPGVNTEAFF.

This chain connects TRBV7-2 to TRBJ1-5; D is unresolved. V lost 4 bases, J lost 5 bases, and 15 bases lay in between. The CDR3 covers 15 residues. In germline, CDR1 is SGHTA, CDR2 FQGNSA. Here the CDR3 reads CASSSDIFSDQPQHF. The CDR3 nucleotides are TGTGCCAGCAGCTCTGATATCTTCTCGGATCAGCCCCAGCATTTT.

A single count supports this clone. V usage is TRBV7-3 and J usage is TRBJ2-3, with D maybe TRBD1 (6 bases). Trimming took 2 bases from V and 4 from J, leaving 10 bases between them. Germline-derived CDR1 and CDR2 are SGHTA and FQGTGA. The CDR3 loop spans 14 amino acids. For the CDR3, the DNA is TGTGCCAGCAGCTTATATGGGGGCTCAGATACGCAGTATTTT. As protein: CASSLYGGSDTQYF. Full variable domain (remainder filled in from reference TRBV7-3 and TRBJ2-3): GAGVSQTPSNKVTEKGKYVELRCDPISGHTALYWYRQSLGQGPEFLIYFQGTGAADDSGLPNDRFFAVRPEGSVSTLKIQRTERGDSAVYLCASSLYGGSDTQYFGPGTRLTVL.

This clone was counted between two and nine times. V gene TRBV9 combines with J gene TRBJ1-2, with D unresolved. V was clipped by 4 bases and J by 13 bases, with 14 bases between them. CDR3 length equals 11 residues. The V gene's germline CDR1 is SGDLS and CDR2 YYNGEE. The CDR3 loop reads CASSRSAVFTF. The CDR3 DNA follows: TGTGCCAGCAGCAGGTCAGCGGTTTTCACCTTC.